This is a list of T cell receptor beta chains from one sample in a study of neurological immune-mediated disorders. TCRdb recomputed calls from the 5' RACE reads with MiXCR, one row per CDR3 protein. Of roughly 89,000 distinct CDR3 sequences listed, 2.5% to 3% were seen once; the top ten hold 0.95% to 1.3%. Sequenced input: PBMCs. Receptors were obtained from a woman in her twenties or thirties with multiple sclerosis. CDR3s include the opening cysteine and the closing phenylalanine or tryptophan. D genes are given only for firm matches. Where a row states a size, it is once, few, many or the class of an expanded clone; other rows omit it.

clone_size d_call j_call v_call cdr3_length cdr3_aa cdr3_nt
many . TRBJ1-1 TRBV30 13 CAWERWANTEAFF TGTGCCTGGGAGAGGTGGGCGAACACTGAAGCTTTCTTT
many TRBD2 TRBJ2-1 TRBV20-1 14 CSAPTSGGRDEQFF TGCAGTGCTCCGACTAGCGGGGGTAGGGATGAGCAGTTCTTC
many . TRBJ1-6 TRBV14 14 CASSQVGGYSPLHF TGTGCCAGCAGCCAAGTAGGAGGTTATTCACCCCTCCACTTT
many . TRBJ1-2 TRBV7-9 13 CASSLGEERGYTF TGTGCCAGCAGCCTAGGGGAAGAGAGAGGCTACACCTTC
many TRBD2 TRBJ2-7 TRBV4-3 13 CASSAGGAYEQYF TGCGCCAGCAGCGCGGGGGGCGCCTACGAGCAGTACTTC
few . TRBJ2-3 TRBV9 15 CASSVAQGPLDTQYF TGTGCCAGCAGCGTGGCGCAGGGTCCATTGGATACGCAGTATTTT
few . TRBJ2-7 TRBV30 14 CAWSVLEGAYEQYF TGTGCCTGGAGTGTACTGGAGGGAGCGTACGAGCAGTACTTC
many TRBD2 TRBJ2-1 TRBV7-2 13 CASSLSGANEQFF TGTGCCAGCAGCCTTAGCGGGGCCAATGAGCAGTTCTTC
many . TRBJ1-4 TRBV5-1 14 CASRPVMSGEKLFF TGCGCCAGCAGGCCGGTGATGTCCGGCGAAAAACTGTTTTTT
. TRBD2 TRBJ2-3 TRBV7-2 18 CASSLNGLAGGPTDTQYF TGTGCCAGCAGCTTAAACGGACTAGCGGGAGGGCCCACAGATACGCAGTATTTT